This T cell receptor beta chain was profiled in a study of blood T cell repertoires in COVID-19. Trimming removed 1 base at V and 0 bases at J, with 6 bases between. There are 14 residues in the CDR3. CDR1 is KGHSH and CDR2 is LQKENI in the germline V gene. TCRdb's table, derived via immunoSEQ multiplex PCR, lists solely in-frame clones and lacks some. The table shows 250,000 to 400,000 clones, with approximately 88% occurring only once. This clone was seen once. The receptor was derived from a woman aged 30 to 39 with COVID-19, enrolled during active disease. The sequencing sample was made of peripheral blood. The chain is built from TRBV18 and TRBJ1-2; no definite D call. CDR3 residues: CASSPQGANYGYTF. CDR3 sequence (DNA): TGTGCCAGCTCACCACAAGGAGCTAACTATGGCTACACCTTC.